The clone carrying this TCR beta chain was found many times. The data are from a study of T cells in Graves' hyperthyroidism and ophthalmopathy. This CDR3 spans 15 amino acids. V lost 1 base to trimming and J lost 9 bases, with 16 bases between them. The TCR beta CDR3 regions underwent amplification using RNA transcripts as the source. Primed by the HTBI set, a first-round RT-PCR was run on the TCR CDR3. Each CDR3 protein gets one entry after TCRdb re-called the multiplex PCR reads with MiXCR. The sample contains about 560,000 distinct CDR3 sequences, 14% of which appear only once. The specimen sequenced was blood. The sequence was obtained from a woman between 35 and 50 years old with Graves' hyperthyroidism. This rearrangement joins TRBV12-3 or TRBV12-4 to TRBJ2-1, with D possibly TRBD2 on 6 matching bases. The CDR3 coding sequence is TGTGCCAGCAGTTTAGTCACGGGAGCCGATGGTGAGCAGTTCTTC. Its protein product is CASSLVTGADGEQFF.